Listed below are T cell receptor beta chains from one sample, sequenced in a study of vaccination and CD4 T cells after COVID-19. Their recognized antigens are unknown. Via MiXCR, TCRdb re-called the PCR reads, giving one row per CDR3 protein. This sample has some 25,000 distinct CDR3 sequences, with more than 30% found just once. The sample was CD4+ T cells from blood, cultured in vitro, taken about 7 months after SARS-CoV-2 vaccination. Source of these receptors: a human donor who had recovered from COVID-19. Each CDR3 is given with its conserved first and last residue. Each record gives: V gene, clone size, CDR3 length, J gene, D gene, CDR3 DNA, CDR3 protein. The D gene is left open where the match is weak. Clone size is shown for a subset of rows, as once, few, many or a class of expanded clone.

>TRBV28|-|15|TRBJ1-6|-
TGTGCCAGCCATGATAGTACAGGGAGAACTTCACCCCTCCACTTT
CASHDSTGRTSPLHF
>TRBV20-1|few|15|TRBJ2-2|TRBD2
TGCAGTGCTACTGGACTAGCGGGTCCTAACGGGGAGCTGTTTTTT
CSATGLAGPNGELFF
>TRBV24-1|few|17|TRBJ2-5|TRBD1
TGTGCCACCAGTGATTTACGGACAGGGGGGCCTCAAGAGACCCAGTACTTC
CATSDLRTGGPQETQYF
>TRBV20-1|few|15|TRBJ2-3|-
TGCAGTGCTAGAGACCCAGCATCTAGCACAGATACGCAGTATTTT
CSARDPASSTDTQYF
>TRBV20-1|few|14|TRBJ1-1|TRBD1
TGCAGTGCTAGAGAAGGGGGCGCTATCACTGAAGCTTTCTTT
CSAREGGAITEAFF
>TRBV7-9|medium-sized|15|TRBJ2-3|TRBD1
TGTGCCAGCAGCTCGGACAGGGGCCCTGTCGGCCAGCAGTATTTT
CASSSDRGPVGQQYF
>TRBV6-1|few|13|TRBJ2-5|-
TGTGCCAGCAGTGTTAGCGGTCGCGGGGCCCAGTACTTC
CASSVSGRGAQYF
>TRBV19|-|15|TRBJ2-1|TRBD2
TGTGCCAGTTGTCGCGGGGGGAGCTCCTACAATGAGCAGTTCTTC
CASCRGGSSYNEQFF
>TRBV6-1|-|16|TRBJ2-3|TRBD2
TGTGCCAGCTGGGCCGGGACTAGCGGTGACACAGATACGCAGTATTTT
CASWAGTSGDTDTQYF
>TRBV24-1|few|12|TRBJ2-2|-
TGTGCCACTAGAGGGTCTACCGGGGAGCTGTTTTTT
CATRGSTGELFF
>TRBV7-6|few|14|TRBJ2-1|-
TGTGCCAGCAGCCCCAATCACGCCGGGGATGAGCAGTTCTTC
CASSPNHAGDEQFF
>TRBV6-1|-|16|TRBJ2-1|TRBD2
TGTGCCAGCAGTGAAGATCCGGTAGCGGGATGGAATGAGCAGTTCTTC
CASSEDPVAGWNEQFF
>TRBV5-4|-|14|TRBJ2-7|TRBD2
TGTGCCAGCAGCGTAAGCGGGACTATCTACGAGCAGTACTTC
CASSVSGTIYEQYF
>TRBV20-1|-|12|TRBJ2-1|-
TGCAGTGCTGACGTGCTCTACAATGAGCAGTTCTTC
CSADVLYNEQFF